This T cell receptor (beta chain) was retrieved from a study of blood T cell repertoires in COVID-19. At the level of the study: The United States, Italy and Spain were the sources of the acute and convalescent COVID-19 samples. T cells, B-cell-depleted T cells, or PBMCs supplied cDNA or gDNA.

The CDR3 covers 17 residues. The germline gives CDR1 SGHRS, CDR2 YFSETQ. Between the trimmed V and J ends, which lost 1 base and 4 bases, there was a span of 18 bases. Original processing methods: Amplifying reference gene primers gave estimates of nucleated cell counts. Produced via immunoSEQ multiplex PCR; TCRdb's table is partial and in-frame only. That table furnishes V, J and clone size, whereas the DNA furnished D and trimming. Of approximately 27,000 clones listed, roughly nine tenths are singletons. The chain is built from TRBV5-1 and TRBJ1-3; maybe TRBD1 (6 bases). This receptor was identified in a man aged 60 to 75 with acute or convalescent COVID-19. What was sequenced was peripheral blood. The CDR3 coding sequence is TGCGCCAGCAGCTTGAGCCTGACAGGTTCGATCGGAAACACCATATATTTT. Its protein is CASSLSLTGSIGNTIYF.